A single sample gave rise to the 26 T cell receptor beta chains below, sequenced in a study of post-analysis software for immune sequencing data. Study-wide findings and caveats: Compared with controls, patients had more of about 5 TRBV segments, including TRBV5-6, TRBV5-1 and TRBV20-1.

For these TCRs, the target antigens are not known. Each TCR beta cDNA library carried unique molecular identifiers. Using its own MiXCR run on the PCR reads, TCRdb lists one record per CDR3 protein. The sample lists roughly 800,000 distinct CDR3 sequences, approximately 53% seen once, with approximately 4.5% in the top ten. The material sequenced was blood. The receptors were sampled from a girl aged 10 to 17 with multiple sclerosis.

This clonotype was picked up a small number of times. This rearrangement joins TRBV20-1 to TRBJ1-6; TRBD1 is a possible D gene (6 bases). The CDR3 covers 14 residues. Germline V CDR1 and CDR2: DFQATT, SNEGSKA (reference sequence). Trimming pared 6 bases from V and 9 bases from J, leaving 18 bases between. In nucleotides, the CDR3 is TGCAGTGCACAGGACAGCACCATAATTTCACCCCTCCACTTT. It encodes CSAQDSTIISPLHF.

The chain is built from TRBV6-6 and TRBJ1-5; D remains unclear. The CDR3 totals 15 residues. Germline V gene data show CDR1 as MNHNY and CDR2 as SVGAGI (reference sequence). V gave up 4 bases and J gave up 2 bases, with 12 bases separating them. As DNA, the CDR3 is TGTGCCAGCAGTTCACGCCGGGAGGGCAATCAGCCCCAGCATTTT. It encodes CASSSRREGNQPQHF.

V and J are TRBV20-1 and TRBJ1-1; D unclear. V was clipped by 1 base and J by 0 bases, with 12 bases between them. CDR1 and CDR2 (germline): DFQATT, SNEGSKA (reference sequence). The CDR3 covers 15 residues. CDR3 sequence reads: CSARVGTVMNTEAFF. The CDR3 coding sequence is TGCAGTGCTAGAGTAGGAACAGTAATGAACACTGAAGCTTTCTTT.

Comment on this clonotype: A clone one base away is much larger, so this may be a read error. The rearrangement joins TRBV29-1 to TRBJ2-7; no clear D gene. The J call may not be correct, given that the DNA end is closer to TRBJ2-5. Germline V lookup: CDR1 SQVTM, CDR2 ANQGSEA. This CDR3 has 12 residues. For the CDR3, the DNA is TGCAGCGTCGCAGGCCAGCCGAAGACCCAGTACTTC. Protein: CSVAGQPKTQYF.

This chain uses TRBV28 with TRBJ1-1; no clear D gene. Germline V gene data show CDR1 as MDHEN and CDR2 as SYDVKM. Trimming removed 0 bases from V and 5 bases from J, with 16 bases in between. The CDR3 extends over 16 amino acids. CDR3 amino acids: CASSLWKVDRGTEAFF. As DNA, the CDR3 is TGTGCCAGCAGTTTATGGAAGGTGGATCGAGGGACTGAAGCTTTCTTT.

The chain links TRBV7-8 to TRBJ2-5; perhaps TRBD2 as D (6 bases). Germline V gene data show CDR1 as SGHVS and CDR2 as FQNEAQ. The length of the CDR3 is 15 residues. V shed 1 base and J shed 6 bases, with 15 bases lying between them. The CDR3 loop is CASSLVEGRLQTQYF. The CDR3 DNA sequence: TGTGCCAGCAGCTTAGTTGAGGGGAGGTTGCAGACCCAGTACTTC.

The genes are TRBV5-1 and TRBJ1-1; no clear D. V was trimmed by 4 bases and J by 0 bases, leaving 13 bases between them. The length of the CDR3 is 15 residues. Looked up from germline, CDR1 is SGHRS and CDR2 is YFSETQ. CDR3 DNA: TGCGCCAGCAGCCCCCCGGGCAGCATGAACACTGAAGCTTTCTTT. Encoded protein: CASSPPGSMNTEAFF.

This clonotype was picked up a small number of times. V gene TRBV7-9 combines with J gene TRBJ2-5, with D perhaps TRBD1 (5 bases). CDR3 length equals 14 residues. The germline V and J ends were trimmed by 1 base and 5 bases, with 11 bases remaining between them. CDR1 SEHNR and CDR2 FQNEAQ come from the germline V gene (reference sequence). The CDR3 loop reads CASSLDRFGETQYF. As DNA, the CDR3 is TGTGCCAGCAGCTTAGACAGGTTCGGGGAGACCCAGTACTTC.

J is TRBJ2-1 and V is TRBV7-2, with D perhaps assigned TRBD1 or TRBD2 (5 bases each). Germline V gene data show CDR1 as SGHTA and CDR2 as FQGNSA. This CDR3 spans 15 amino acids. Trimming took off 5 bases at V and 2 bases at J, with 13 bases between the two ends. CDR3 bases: TGTGCCAGCAGCGATCCGGGACCAACCTACAATGAGCAGTTCTTC. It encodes CASSDPGPTYNEQFF.

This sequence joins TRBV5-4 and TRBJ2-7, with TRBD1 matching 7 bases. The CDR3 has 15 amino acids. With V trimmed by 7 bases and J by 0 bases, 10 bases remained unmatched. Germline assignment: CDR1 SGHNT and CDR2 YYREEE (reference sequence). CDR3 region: CASGRLTGSSYEQYF. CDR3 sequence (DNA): TGTGCCAGCGGTCGTTTGACAGGGAGCTCCTACGAGCAGTACTTC.

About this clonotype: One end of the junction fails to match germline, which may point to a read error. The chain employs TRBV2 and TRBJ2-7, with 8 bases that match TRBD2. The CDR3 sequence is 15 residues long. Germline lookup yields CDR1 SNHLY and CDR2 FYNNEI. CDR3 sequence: CASSDPGGLSYEQYF. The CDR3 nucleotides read TGCGCCAGCAGTGACCCGGGAGGGCTCTCCTACGAGCAGTACTTC.

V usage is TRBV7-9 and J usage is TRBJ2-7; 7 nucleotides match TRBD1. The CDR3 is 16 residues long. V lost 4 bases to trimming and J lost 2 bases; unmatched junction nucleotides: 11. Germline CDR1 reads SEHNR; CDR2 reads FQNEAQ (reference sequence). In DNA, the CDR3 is TGTGCCAGCAGCTCCGAGCGACAGGGCGACCCCTACGAGCAGTACTTC. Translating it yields CASSSERQGDPYEQYF. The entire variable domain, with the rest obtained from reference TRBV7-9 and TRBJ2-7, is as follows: DTGVSQNPRHKITKRGQNVTFRCDPISEHNRLYWYRQTLGQGPEFLTYFQNEAQLEKSRLLSDRFSAERPKGSFSTLEIQRTEQGDSAMYLCASSSERQGDPYEQYFGPGTRLTVT.

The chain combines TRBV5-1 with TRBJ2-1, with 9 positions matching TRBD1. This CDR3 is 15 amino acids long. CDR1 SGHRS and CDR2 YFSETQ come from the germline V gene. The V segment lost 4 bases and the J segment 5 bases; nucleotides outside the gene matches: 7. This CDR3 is CASSPDRGGHNEQFF. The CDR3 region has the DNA TGCGCCAGCAGCCCCGACAGGGGGGGACACAATGAGCAGTTCTTC.

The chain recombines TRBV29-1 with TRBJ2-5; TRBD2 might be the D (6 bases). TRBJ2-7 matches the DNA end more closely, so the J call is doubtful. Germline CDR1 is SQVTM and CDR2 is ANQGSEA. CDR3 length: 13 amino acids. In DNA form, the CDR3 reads TGCAGCGTTGACAGGGCGGTGGGAGGCGAGCAGTACTTC. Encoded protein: CSVDRAVGGEQYF.

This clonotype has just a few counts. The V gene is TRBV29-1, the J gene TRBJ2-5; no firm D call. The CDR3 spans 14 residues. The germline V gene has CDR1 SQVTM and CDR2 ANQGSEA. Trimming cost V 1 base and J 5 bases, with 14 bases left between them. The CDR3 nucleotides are TGCAGCGTTGAAGGGCCTGGGGTGGTGGAGACCCAGTACTTC. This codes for CSVEGPGVVETQYF.

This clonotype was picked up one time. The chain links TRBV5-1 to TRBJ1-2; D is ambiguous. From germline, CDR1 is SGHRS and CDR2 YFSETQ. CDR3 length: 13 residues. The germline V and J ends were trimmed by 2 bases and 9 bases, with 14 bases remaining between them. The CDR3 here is CASSFWMVLSYTF. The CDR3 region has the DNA TGCGCCAGCAGCTTTTGGATGGTTTTGAGCTACACCTTC. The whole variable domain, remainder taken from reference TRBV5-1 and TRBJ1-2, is KAGVTQTPRYLIKTRGQQVTLSCSPISGHRSVSWYQQTPGQGLQFLFEYFSETQRNKGNFPGRFSGRQFSNSRSEMNVSTLELGDSALYLCASSFWMVLSYTFGSGTRLTVV.

This CDR3 reads CAVSDGYEQYF. The CDR3 nucleotides are TGTGCCGTCTCGGACGGTTACGAGCAGTACTTC. J is TRBJ2-7 and V is TRBV10-3; no reliable D call. CDR3 length: 11 amino acids. V lost 11 bases and J 4 bases, leaving 12 bases between the germline ends. CDR1 ENHRY and CDR2 SYGVKD come from the germline V gene.

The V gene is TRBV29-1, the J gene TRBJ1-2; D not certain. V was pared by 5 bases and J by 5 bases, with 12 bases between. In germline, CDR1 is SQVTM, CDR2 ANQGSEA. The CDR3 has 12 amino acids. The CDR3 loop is CSVSGLGYGYTF. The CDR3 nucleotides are TGCAGCGTTTCGGGTCTGGGGTATGGCTACACCTTC.

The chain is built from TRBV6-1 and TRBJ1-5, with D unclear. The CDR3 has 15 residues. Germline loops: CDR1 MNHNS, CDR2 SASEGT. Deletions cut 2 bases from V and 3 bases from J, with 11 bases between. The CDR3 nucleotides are TGTGCCAGCAGTGAAAATCTCTCCATCAATCAGCCCCAGCATTTT. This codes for CASSENLSINQPQHF.

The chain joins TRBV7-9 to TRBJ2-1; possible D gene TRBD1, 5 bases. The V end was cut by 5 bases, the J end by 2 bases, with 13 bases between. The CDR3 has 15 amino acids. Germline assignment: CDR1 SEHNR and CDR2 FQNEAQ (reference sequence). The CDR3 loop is CASSHDQGTYNEQFF. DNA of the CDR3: TGTGCCAGCAGCCACGACCAGGGTACCTACAATGAGCAGTTCTTC.

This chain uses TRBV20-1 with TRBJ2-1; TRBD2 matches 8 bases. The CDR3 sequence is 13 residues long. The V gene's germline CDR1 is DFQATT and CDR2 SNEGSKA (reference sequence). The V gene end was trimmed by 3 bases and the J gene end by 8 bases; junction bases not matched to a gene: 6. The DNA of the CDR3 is TGCAGTGCTAGTCCCCGGACTAGCCATGAGCAGTTCTTC. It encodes CSASPRTSHEQFF.

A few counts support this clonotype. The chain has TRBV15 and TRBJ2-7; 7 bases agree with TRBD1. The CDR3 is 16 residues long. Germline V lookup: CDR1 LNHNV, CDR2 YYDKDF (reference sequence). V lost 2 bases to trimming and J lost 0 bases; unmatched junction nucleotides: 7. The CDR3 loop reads CATSRPGTVDSYEQYF. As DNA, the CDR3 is TGTGCCACCAGCAGACCCGGGACAGTGGACTCCTACGAGCAGTACTTC.

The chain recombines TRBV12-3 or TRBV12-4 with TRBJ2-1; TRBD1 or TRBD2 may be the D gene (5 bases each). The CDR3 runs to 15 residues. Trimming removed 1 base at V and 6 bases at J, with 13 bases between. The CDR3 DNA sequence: TGTGCCAGCAGTTTAGTTCCCGGGACCACCAATGAGCAGTTCTTC. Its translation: CASSLVPGTTNEQFF.

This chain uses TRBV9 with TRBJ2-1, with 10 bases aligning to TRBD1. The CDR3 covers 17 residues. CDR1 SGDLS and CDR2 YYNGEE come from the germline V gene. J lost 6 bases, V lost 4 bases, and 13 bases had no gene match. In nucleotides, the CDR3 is TGTGCCAGCAGCTCAAGAAGCGTGGGACAGGGGTCCAATGAGCAGTTCTTC. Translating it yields CASSSRSVGQGSNEQFF.

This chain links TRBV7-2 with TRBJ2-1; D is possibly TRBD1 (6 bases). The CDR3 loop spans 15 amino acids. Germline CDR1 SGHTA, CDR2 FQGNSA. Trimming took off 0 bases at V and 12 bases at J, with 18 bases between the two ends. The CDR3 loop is CASSLAGLGANTQFF. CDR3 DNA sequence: TGTGCCAGCAGCTTAGCCGGACTGGGGGCCAATACGCAGTTCTTC.

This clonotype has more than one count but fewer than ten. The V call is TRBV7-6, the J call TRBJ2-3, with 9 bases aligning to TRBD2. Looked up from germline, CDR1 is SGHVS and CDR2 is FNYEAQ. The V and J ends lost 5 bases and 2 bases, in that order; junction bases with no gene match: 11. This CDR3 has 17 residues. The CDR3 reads CASSPGRLAGVTDTQYF. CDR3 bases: TGTGCCAGCAGCCCAGGACGTTTAGCGGGAGTCACAGATACGCAGTATTTT.